The T cell receptor (beta chain) under discussion was sequenced for a study of response to subunit inactivated influenza vaccine. Regarding the study as a whole: Few new T cells, the authors suggested, are recruited by each seasonal influenza vaccination.

TCRdb itself ran the RT-PCR reads through MiXCR, one entry per CDR3 protein. The repertoire holds 530,000 or so distinct CDR3 sequences, with 13% to 15% as singletons. For this clonotype: Its antigen is unknown.

The CDR3 loop spans 18 amino acids. CDR1 is LGHNA, CDR2 YSLEER, per germline. Deletions cut 0 bases from V and 5 bases from J, with 19 bases between. This TCR was sampled from a man over 45 who received an inactivated influenza vaccine. Specimen: PBMCs from blood, collected 12 days after vaccination. This chain joins TRBV4-3 and TRBJ2-2; D possibly corresponds to TRBD2 (5 bases). This chain's CDR3 is CASSQEERGKGKTGELFF. The CDR3 DNA follows: TGCGCCAGCAGCCAAGAGGAGCGAGGGAAGGGAAAAACCGGGGAGCTGTTTTTT.